Shown below are 32 T cell receptor beta chains from a single sample sequenced in a study of OX40 agonist ivuxolimab in advanced cancers. The assay was immunoSEQ multiplex PCR, and TCRdb's table has in-frame clones only and misses some. The sample contains approximately 110,000 clones, 85% to 95% of which appear only once. Sequences were derived from CD4+ or CD8+ T cells sorted from blood, sampled in a trial of the OX40 agonist ivuxolimab. The receptors shown here come from an adult with an advanced solid tumor such as melanoma, head and neck, liver or kidney cancer.

The chain carries TRBV27 and TRBJ2-7, with D possibly TRBD1 on 5 matching bases. Trimming removed 4 bases at V and 1 base at J, with 11 bases between. The CDR3 consists of 14 residues. Germline CDR1 and CDR2: MNHEY and SMNVEV (reference sequence). In DNA, the CDR3 is TGTGCCAGCAGTTCCCCACAGGCGTCCTACGAGCAGTACTTC. This sequence encodes CASSSPQASYEQYF.

This sequence joins TRBV7-2 and TRBJ2-7, with TRBD2 matching 15 bases. The CDR3 is 16 residues long. Germline V lookup: CDR1 SGHTA, CDR2 FQGNSA. The ends lost 3 bases at V and 4 bases at J; junction bases unmatched: 4. As DNA, the CDR3 is TGTGCCAGCAGCTTTGGACTAGCGGGAGGGCTTTACGAGCAGTACTTC. Its protein product is CASSFGLAGGLYEQYF.

This clone appeared once. The chain uses TRBV19 and TRBJ1-1; D is perhaps TRBD1 (5 bases). Trimming took 9 bases from V and 3 from J, leaving 20 bases between them. The length of the CDR3 is 15 residues. Germline values: CDR1 LNHDA, CDR2 SQIVND (reference sequence). The CDR3 DNA reads TGTGCCAGCCTAGGGAGCACCGGGGCGGACACTGAAGCTTTCTTT. Protein: CASLGSTGADTEAFF.

This rearrangement joins TRBV6-5 to TRBJ1-4, with D unclear. The V gene's germline CDR1 is MNHEY and CDR2 SVGAGI. V gave up 2 bases and J gave up 5 bases, with 9 bases separating them. The CDR3 contains 14 residues. DNA of the CDR3: TGTGCCAGCAGTTACACCCGGAGGAATGAAAAACTGTTTTTT. Translation gives CASSYTRRNEKLFF.

This clone was counted a single time. The V and J genes are TRBV27 and TRBJ2-3; D unclear. V shed 4 bases and J shed 4 bases, with 6 bases lying between them. Germline values: CDR1 MNHEY, CDR2 SMNVEV (reference sequence). The CDR3 is made up of 12 amino acids. CDR3 sequence reads: CASSYPPDTQYF. DNA of the CDR3: TGTGCCAGCAGTTACCCGCCAGATACGCAGTATTTT.

The J gene is TRBJ2-6, the V gene TRBV18; maybe TRBD1 (5 bases). V was trimmed by 2 bases and J by 1 base, leaving 9 bases between them. Germline-derived CDR1 and CDR2 are KGHSH and LQKENI. The CDR3 loop spans 16 amino acids. CDR3 coding DNA: TGTGCCAGCTCACCAAGGGGCGGTTCTGGGGCCAACGTCCTGACTTTC. Its protein product is CASSPRGGSGANVLTF.

The V call is TRBV5-4, the J call TRBJ2-2; D ambiguous. This CDR3 region has 15 residues. V shed 0 bases and J shed 1 base, with 7 bases lying between them. From germline, CDR1 is SGHNT and CDR2 YYREEE (reference sequence). The DNA for the CDR3 is TGTGCCAGCAGCTTGGACAGCCAGAACACCGGGGAGCTGTTTTTT. Translating it yields CASSLDSQNTGELFF.

This chain connects TRBV4-2 to TRBJ1-2; D is possibly TRBD1 (5 bases). Germline CDR1 LGHNA, CDR2 YNFKEQ. The germline V and J ends were trimmed by 1 base and 4 bases, with 10 bases remaining between them. The CDR3 length is 14 residues. The CDR3 protein is CASSQVEGTYGYTF. CDR3 sequence (DNA): TGTGCCAGCAGCCAAGTAGAGGGGACCTATGGCTACACCTTC.

This clone is a singleton in its sample. This chain links TRBV19 with TRBJ2-7, with a possible D match to TRBD2 (6 bases). CDR3 length equals 13 residues. CDR1 is LNHDA and CDR2 is SQIVND in the germline V gene (reference sequence). V gave up 5 bases and J gave up 5 bases, with 13 bases separating them. The CDR3 bases are TGTGCCAGTAGTGTCTGGGAGGCTGACGAGCAGTACTTC. Protein: CASSVWEADEQYF.

This chain connects TRBV28 to TRBJ1-5; 8 bases are shared with TRBD1. CDR1 and CDR2 from the germline V gene are MDHEN and SYDVKM. Trimming at V came to 5 bases and at J to 4 bases, leaving 10 bases not matched to a gene. This CDR3 has 16 amino acids. CDR3 sequence (DNA): TGTGCCAGCAGTAACAGGGGGAATCCTAAAAATCAGCCCCAGCATTTT. As protein: CASSNRGNPKNQPQHF.

The V call is TRBV9, the J call TRBJ2-2; 11 nucleotides align to TRBD2. The ends lost 4 bases at V and 1 base at J; junction bases unmatched: 3. Per the germline V gene, CDR1 is SGDLS and CDR2 is YYNGEE. The CDR3 runs to 16 residues. CDR3 region: CASSLLAGGNTGELFF. The CDR3 region has the DNA TGTGCCAGCAGCTTGCTAGCGGGGGGGAACACCGGGGAGCTGTTTTTT.

The rearrangement joins TRBV7-2 to TRBJ2-1; a weak D match, TRBD1 (6 bases). The V end was cut by 0 bases, the J end by 9 bases, with 18 bases between. CDR1 is SGHTA, CDR2 FQGNSA, per germline. CDR3 length: 16 amino acids. The CDR3, as DNA: TGTGCCAGCAGCTTAGCGCTGCAGGGGTGGAGCGGTGAGCAGTTCTTC. Translating gives CASSLALQGWSGEQFF.

V is TRBV28 and J is TRBJ1-1, with 9 bases that match TRBD1. The trim removed 5 bases at V and 5 bases at J, leaving 3 bases unmatched. CDR3 size: 13 residues. CDR1 is MDHEN, CDR2 SYDVKM, per germline. The CDR3 coding sequence is TGTGCCAGCAGTGGGACAGGGAAGACTGAAGCTTTCTTT. It translates to CASSGTGKTEAFF.

The chain recombines TRBV28 with TRBJ2-6, with TRBD2 identical over 8 bases. There are 17 residues in the CDR3. CDR1 is MDHEN, CDR2 SYDVKM, per germline. V was clipped by 7 bases and J by 0 bases; unmatched bases: 8. The CDR3 protein is CASNNLAGSSGANVLTF. In DNA, the CDR3 is TGTGCCAGCAACAATCTAGCGGGTTCCTCTGGGGCCAACGTCCTGACTTTC.

The chain links TRBV5-1 to TRBJ2-5; D ambiguous. Between the trimmed V and J ends, which lost 4 bases and 2 bases, there was a span of 6 bases. Germline lookup yields CDR1 SGHRS and CDR2 YFSETQ. There are 12 residues in the CDR3. The CDR3: CASSAHQETQYF. The CDR3 DNA sequence: TGCGCCAGCAGCGCACATCAAGAGACCCAGTACTTC.

The rearrangement uses TRBV19 and TRBJ1-5, with unresolved D. CDR3 length: 14 amino acids. CDR1 is LNHDA, CDR2 SQIVND, per germline (reference sequence). Trimming took 5 bases from V and 1 from J, leaving 9 bases between them. The CDR3 coding sequence is TGTGCCAGTAGTGTAGGGTTGAGCAATCAGCCCCAGCATTTT. It is translated as CASSVGLSNQPQHF.

The rearrangement uses TRBV5-1 and TRBJ2-1, with D possibly being TRBD2 (5 bases). Germline lookup yields CDR1 SGHRS and CDR2 YFSETQ. The V gene lost 0 bases and the J gene lost 8 bases, with 12 bases spanning the gap. The CDR3 spans 14 residues. CDR3 in amino acids: CASSLVHQRDEQFF. The CDR3 nucleotides read TGCGCCAGCAGCTTGGTCCATCAGAGGGATGAGCAGTTCTTC.

The chain combines TRBV19 with TRBJ1-5, with a weak D call TRBD1 (6 bases). The CDR3 covers 15 residues. Trimming stripped 1 base from V and 3 bases from J, with 10 bases between. Germline loops: CDR1 LNHDA, CDR2 SQIVND (reference sequence). The CDR3 region has the DNA TGTGCCAGTAGTATAGGTTCAGGGGCCAATCAGCCCCAGCATTTT. The encoded protein is CASSIGSGANQPQHF.

This clone was observed a handful of times. The chain couples TRBV6-5 to TRBJ1-5; 7 bases agree with TRBD1. CDR1 MNHEY and CDR2 SVGAGI come from the germline V gene. CDR3 length: 14 amino acids. V shed 5 bases and J 16 bases; nucleotides not matched to a gene: 17. In nucleotides, the CDR3 is TGTGCCAGCAGTCCCCGGGACAGCTTTAGTGAGGCTCATTTT. It is translated as CASSPRDSFSEAHF.

V gene TRBV6-6 combines with J gene TRBJ2-5; TRBD1 is a possible D gene (6 bases). V lost 0 bases and J lost 5, with 13 bases in between. This CDR3 has 15 residues. Germline CDR1 reads MNHNY; CDR2 reads SVGAGI (reference sequence). The CDR3 protein is CASSYSGGPSETQYF. The DNA of the CDR3 is TGTGCCAGCAGTTACTCAGGGGGACCCTCTGAGACCCAGTACTTC.

This sequence joins TRBV15 and TRBJ1-1; D is ambiguous. The CDR3 has 14 amino acids. In germline, CDR1 is LNHNV, CDR2 YYDKDF (reference sequence). V was shortened by 1 base and J by 4 bases, with 10 bases between the two germline ends. CDR3 region: CATSRGGGVTEAFF. The CDR3 bases are TGTGCCACCAGCAGAGGGGGTGGGGTCACTGAAGCTTTCTTT.

The chain employs TRBV10-3 and TRBJ1-1; D gene ambiguous. Trimming took 8 bases from V and 1 from J, leaving 8 bases between them. This CDR3 spans 12 amino acids. Germline V gene sequence: CDR1 ENHRY, CDR2 SYGVKD. CDR3 residues: CAIAMENTEAFF. The CDR3 DNA follows: TGTGCCATCGCAATGGAGAACACTGAAGCTTTCTTT.

This chain uses TRBV7-2 with TRBJ2-7; D call uncertain. This CDR3 is built from 13 residues. Germline V gene data show CDR1 as SGHTA and CDR2 as FQGNSA. Trimming stripped 5 bases from V and 3 bases from J, with 11 bases between. Here the CDR3 DNA reads TGTGCCAGCAGCCTGGCGGTCGACTACGAGCAGTACTTC. Encoded protein: CASSLAVDYEQYF.

The chain employs TRBV7-9 and TRBJ2-3, with D hard to call. The germline V and J ends were trimmed by 4 bases and 4 bases, with 3 bases remaining between them. The CDR3 runs 11 residues. Germline values: CDR1 SEHNR, CDR2 FQNEAQ (reference sequence). The CDR3 DNA sequence: TGTGCCAGCAGCTCTTCAGATACGCAGTATTTT. It translates to CASSSSDTQYF.

The V gene is TRBV30, the J gene TRBJ1-4, with TRBD1 as a possible D gene (6 bases). Germline values: CDR1 GTSNPN, CDR2 SVGIG (reference sequence). The CDR3 length is 13 residues. Trimming took off 4 bases at V and 5 bases at J, with 11 bases between the two ends. The CDR3 coding sequence is TGTGCCTGGATGGACAGAGTAAATGAAAAACTGTTTTTT. It encodes CAWMDRVNEKLFF. Full variable domain (outside the CDR3, taken from reference TRBV30 and TRBJ1-4): SQTIHQWPATLVQPVGSPLSLECTVEGTSNPNLYWYRQAAGRGLQLLFYSVGIGQISSEVPQNLSASRPQDRQFILSSKKLLLSDSGFYLCAWMDRVNEKLFFGSGTQLSVL.

In its sample, this clone was seen a few times. J is TRBJ2-2 and V is TRBV5-1; D is uncertain. V was cut by 0 bases and J by 1 base, with 10 bases left in between. From germline, CDR1 is SGHRS and CDR2 YFSETQ. This CDR3 comprises 16 residues. The CDR3 DNA is TGCGCCAGCAGCTTGGGAGACCAACTGAACACCGGGGAGCTGTTTTTT. Protein sequence: CASSLGDQLNTGELFF.

This chain joins TRBV14 and TRBJ1-2, with 8 positions matching TRBD1. This CDR3 is built from 13 residues. The J segment lost 4 bases and the V segment lost 4 bases, leaving 2 bases of the junction unmatched. The germline V gene encodes CDR1 SGHDN and CDR2 FVKESK. The CDR3 DNA is TGTGCCAGCAGCCCGGACAGGGTCTATGGCTACACCTTC. Its translation: CASSPDRVYGYTF.

V and J are TRBV6-1 and TRBJ1-5; D ambiguous. Germline CDR1 reads MNHNS; CDR2 reads SASEGT. V lost 10 bases, J lost 9 bases, and 16 bases lay in between. This CDR3 comprises 12 residues. CDR3: CATRTVTRPQHF. For the CDR3, the DNA is TGTGCCACTCGGACGGTGACCCGGCCCCAGCATTTT.

The rearrangement joins TRBV28 to TRBJ1-2, with 12 bases that match TRBD1. Trimming removed 4 bases from V and 6 bases from J; junction bases left unmatched: 15. The CDR3 totals 18 residues. CDR1 is MDHEN, CDR2 SYDVKM, per germline. The CDR3 DNA follows: TGTGCCAGCAGTTGGGGGCCCATTCCCGGGACAGGGGGCCATGGCTACACCTTC. It yields the protein CASSWGPIPGTGGHGYTF.

The chain carries TRBV5-1 and TRBJ2-5; 8 bases are shared with TRBD2. The CDR3 extends over 14 amino acids. Germline CDR1 is SGHRS and CDR2 is YFSETQ. Germline trimming cut 4 bases from V and 5 bases from J; bases unmatched to any gene: 7. The CDR3 sequence: CASSPGGGGETQYF. The CDR3 DNA follows: TGCGCCAGCAGCCCAGGCGGCGGGGGGGAGACCCAGTACTTC.

J is TRBJ1-1 and V is TRBV5-1, with unresolved D. CDR1 SGHRS and CDR2 YFSETQ come from the germline V gene. The V end was cut by 0 bases, the J end by 1 base, with 7 bases between. The CDR3 consists of 14 residues. CDR3 nucleotides: TGCGCCAGCAGCTTGGGACACACGAACACTGAAGCTTTCTTT. This gives the protein CASSLGHTNTEAFF.

The chain has TRBV10-3 and TRBJ2-1; TRBD2 agrees at 7 bases. The germline gives CDR1 ENHRY, CDR2 SYGVKD. The CDR3 runs 14 residues. After removal of 3 bases from V and 6 bases from J, the junction contained 5 bases not matched to a gene. The CDR3 reads CAISDSTSSNEQFF. In DNA form, the CDR3 reads TGTGCCATCAGTGATTCGACTAGCAGCAATGAGCAGTTCTTC.